This is a list of T cell receptor beta chains from one sample in a study of identical twins. MiXCR was run by TCRdb on the 5' RACE reads, yielding one entry per CDR3 protein. The sample lists roughly 290,000 distinct CDR3 sequences, 6.5% to 9.5% occurring once. This sample was shared with a second study, whose subject was yellow fever vaccine responses in identical twins.

Sequenced material: memory (CD45RO+) T cells sorted from blood. The receptors shown here come from a woman aged 18-35 years in good health. Each CDR3 is given with its conserved first and last residue. A D gene is named only where the DNA matches it firmly. Rows may omit the clone size; those that give it use once, few, many or a size class.

CDR3 DNA: TGCAGCGTTGGTGAGAGTAGTGGCCTGAGGCAGTTCTTC; CDR3 protein: CSVGESSGLRQFF; clone size: many; V gene: TRBV29-1; D gene: .; J gene: TRBJ2-1
CDR3 DNA: TGTGCCAGCAGCCCAGGACACAGCAATCAGCCCCAGCATTTT; CDR3 protein: CASSPGHSNQPQHF; clone size: many; V gene: TRBV7-9; D gene: .; J gene: TRBJ1-5
CDR3 DNA: TGTGCCAGCAGTGGAGGAGTAGTAGGGACCCAGTACTTC; CDR3 protein: CASSGGVVGTQYF; clone size: .; V gene: TRBV2; D gene: .; J gene: TRBJ2-5
CDR3 DNA: TGCGCCAGCAGCTTGAGGCGACCCTCGGACACTGAAGCTTTCTTT; CDR3 protein: CASSLRRPSDTEAFF; clone size: .; V gene: TRBV5-1; D gene: .; J gene: TRBJ1-1
CDR3 DNA: TGTGCCAGCAGCTTCGTAGCGGGAGGGCCCAATGAGCAGTTCTTC; CDR3 protein: CASSFVAGGPNEQFF; clone size: many; V gene: TRBV7-9; D gene: TRBD2; J gene: TRBJ2-1
CDR3 DNA: TGTGCCACCATGACTGAAGCTTTCTTT; CDR3 protein: CATMTEAFF; clone size: few; V gene: TRBV24-1; D gene: .; J gene: TRBJ1-1
CDR3 DNA: TGTGCCAGCAGCTTGGCGACTTCCTCCTACGAGCAGTACTTC; CDR3 protein: CASSLATSSYEQYF; clone size: .; V gene: TRBV7-2; D gene: .; J gene: TRBJ2-7
CDR3 DNA: TGTGCCAGCAGCTTATCCGACACCGGGGAGCTGTTTTTT; CDR3 protein: CASSLSDTGELFF; clone size: .; V gene: TRBV11-2; D gene: .; J gene: TRBJ2-2
CDR3 DNA: TGTGCCAGCAGCTCGTATAGCGGGATCTACGAGCAGTACTTC; CDR3 protein: CASSSYSGIYEQYF; clone size: few; V gene: TRBV6-1; D gene: TRBD2; J gene: TRBJ2-7
CDR3 DNA: TGTGCCATCAGTGAGGCGGCGGGGGGGGTCAATGAGCAGTTCTTC; CDR3 protein: CAISEAAGGVNEQFF; clone size: many; V gene: TRBV10-3; D gene: TRBD2; J gene: TRBJ2-1
CDR3 DNA: TGTGCCAGCAGTCGCCTATCTAGCGGGAGTCTCTCAGATACGCAGTATTTT; CDR3 protein: CASSRLSSGSLSDTQYF; clone size: .; V gene: TRBV6-1; D gene: TRBD2; J gene: TRBJ2-3
CDR3 DNA: TGTGCCAGCCGAATAGCCCTCCTAGAGGCTCCCCTCCACTTT; CDR3 protein: CASRIALLEAPLHF; clone size: .; V gene: TRBV12-3/TRBV12-4; D gene: .; J gene: TRBJ1-6
CDR3 DNA: TGTGCCAGCAGTGACAGGGGTACAGATACGCAGTATTTT; CDR3 protein: CASSDRGTDTQYF; clone size: .; V gene: TRBV6-1; D gene: .; J gene: TRBJ2-3
CDR3 DNA: TGTGCCAGCAGTTTACGCTCCAGCGGGGGCACAGATACGCAGTATTTT; CDR3 protein: CASSLRSSGGTDTQYF; clone size: .; V gene: TRBV12-3/TRBV12-4; D gene: TRBD2; J gene: TRBJ2-3
CDR3 DNA: TGCAGTGCCCCGGGACAGGGGATGGCCAATCAGCCCCAGCATTTT; CDR3 protein: CSAPGQGMANQPQHF; clone size: .; V gene: TRBV20-1; D gene: TRBD1; J gene: TRBJ1-5
CDR3 DNA: TGCAGTGCTAGTCGTCTAGCGGGAGAGGCGGGGCAGTTCTTC; CDR3 protein: CSASRLAGEAGQFF; clone size: .; V gene: TRBV20-1; D gene: TRBD2; J gene: TRBJ2-1
CDR3 DNA: TGCGCCAGCAGCGATTTACTAGCGGGGGATCAAGAGACCCAGTACTTC; CDR3 protein: CASSDLLAGDQETQYF; clone size: many; V gene: TRBV5-1; D gene: TRBD2; J gene: TRBJ2-5
CDR3 DNA: TGTGCCAGCAGTTACTCCGAGAAGGTGAACACTGAAGCTTTCTTT; CDR3 protein: CASSYSEKVNTEAFF; clone size: few; V gene: TRBV6-5; D gene: .; J gene: TRBJ1-1
CDR3 DNA: TGTGCCAGCGCACTAGTATTAGTCAATGAGCAGTTCTTC; CDR3 protein: CASALVLVNEQFF; clone size: .; V gene: TRBV6-1; D gene: .; J gene: TRBJ2-1
CDR3 DNA: TGTGCCAGCAGCGTAACAGGGAACACTGAAGCTTTCTTT; CDR3 protein: CASSVTGNTEAFF; clone size: many; V gene: TRBV3-1; D gene: .; J gene: TRBJ1-1
CDR3 DNA: TGTGCCAGCAGCAAAGGGACTACCAAAGAGACCCAGTACTTC; CDR3 protein: CASSKGTTKETQYF; clone size: many; V gene: TRBV7-8; D gene: TRBD2; J gene: TRBJ2-5
CDR3 DNA: TGTGCCACCAGTGACCCGACTAGTTCCGCGACCCAGTACTTC; CDR3 protein: CATSDPTSSATQYF; clone size: few; V gene: TRBV24-1; D gene: .; J gene: TRBJ2-5
CDR3 DNA: TGCGCCAGCAGCTTGGCCAGCGGGAGTGCCGGGGAGCTGTTTTTT; CDR3 protein: CASSLASGSAGELFF; clone size: few; V gene: TRBV5-1; D gene: TRBD2; J gene: TRBJ2-2
CDR3 DNA: TGTGCCAGCAGTGAAAAAGGAGGACAGGGGGCTGAAAAACTGTTTTTT; CDR3 protein: CASSEKGGQGAEKLFF; clone size: .; V gene: TRBV25-1; D gene: TRBD1; J gene: TRBJ1-4
CDR3 DNA: TGTGCCAGCAGCTTGAACAGGGGAGGAACTGAAGCTTTCTTT; CDR3 protein: CASSLNRGGTEAFF; clone size: many; V gene: TRBV7-9; D gene: TRBD1; J gene: TRBJ1-1
CDR3 DNA: TGTGCCAGCAGCCAAGAGGCAGGGGAATTCTATGAGCAGTTCTTC; CDR3 protein: CASSQEAGEFYEQFF; clone size: .; V gene: TRBV4-2; D gene: .; J gene: TRBJ2-1
CDR3 DNA: TGTGCCAGCAGTTTGGGCCCTAGTCTGGGACAGTTCTTC; CDR3 protein: CASSLGPSLGQFF; clone size: few; V gene: TRBV27; D gene: .; J gene: TRBJ2-1
CDR3 DNA: TGTGCCAGCAGCCAAGATACTAGACAAGAGACCCAGTACTTC; CDR3 protein: CASSQDTRQETQYF; clone size: many; V gene: TRBV3-1; D gene: .; J gene: TRBJ2-5
CDR3 DNA: TGTGCCAGCAGCTGGGGGGGGAGGACTAGCGGGACCTACAATGAGCAGTTCTTC; CDR3 protein: CASSWGGRTSGTYNEQFF; clone size: many; V gene: TRBV7-8; D gene: TRBD2; J gene: TRBJ2-1
CDR3 DNA: TGTGCCAGCAGCTATAAAGGGGGAGGGTCCGGATACGAGCAGTACTTC; CDR3 protein: CASSYKGGGSGYEQYF; clone size: many; V gene: TRBV7-2; D gene: .; J gene: TRBJ2-7
CDR3 DNA: TGTGCCAGCAGCTTGGCCTATTCACAGGGTTCATTTGTAGCCAACGTCCTGACTTTC; CDR3 protein: CASSLAYSQGSFVANVLTF; clone size: .; V gene: TRBV5-6; D gene: .; J gene: TRBJ2-6
CDR3 DNA: TGTGCCAGCAGTGAAAAGGCGGGACTAGGACGGATGAACACCGGGGAGCTGTTTTTT; CDR3 protein: CASSEKAGLGRMNTGELFF; clone size: .; V gene: TRBV2; D gene: TRBD2; J gene: TRBJ2-2
CDR3 DNA: TGTGCCAGCAGTTCTTCCGCTGGCGGGAGGTACAATGAGCAGTTCTTC; CDR3 protein: CASSSSAGGRYNEQFF; clone size: few; V gene: TRBV28; D gene: TRBD2; J gene: TRBJ2-1
CDR3 DNA: TGTGCCAGCAGTTACGGGACTAGCGGGGGGGCAGATGAGCAGTTCTTC; CDR3 protein: CASSYGTSGGADEQFF; clone size: few; V gene: TRBV6-5; D gene: TRBD2; J gene: TRBJ2-1
CDR3 DNA: TGTGCCAGCAGCGCGAGGATTGGCTACACCTTC; CDR3 protein: CASSARIGYTF; clone size: few; V gene: TRBV2; D gene: .; J gene: TRBJ1-2
CDR3 DNA: TGCGCCAGCAGCTTGGACTGGGGCACCGGGGAGCTGTTTTTT; CDR3 protein: CASSLDWGTGELFF; clone size: many; V gene: TRBV5-1; D gene: .; J gene: TRBJ2-2
CDR3 DNA: TGTGCCAGCTCGGAGGCGACGTCTCGGGGCTACACCTTC; CDR3 protein: CASSEATSRGYTF; clone size: .; V gene: TRBV18; D gene: .; J gene: TRBJ1-2
CDR3 DNA: TGCGCCAGGGGGAGCTGGAGTTACACCGGGGAGCTGTTTTTT; CDR3 protein: CARGSWSYTGELFF; clone size: .; V gene: TRBV5-1; D gene: .; J gene: TRBJ2-2